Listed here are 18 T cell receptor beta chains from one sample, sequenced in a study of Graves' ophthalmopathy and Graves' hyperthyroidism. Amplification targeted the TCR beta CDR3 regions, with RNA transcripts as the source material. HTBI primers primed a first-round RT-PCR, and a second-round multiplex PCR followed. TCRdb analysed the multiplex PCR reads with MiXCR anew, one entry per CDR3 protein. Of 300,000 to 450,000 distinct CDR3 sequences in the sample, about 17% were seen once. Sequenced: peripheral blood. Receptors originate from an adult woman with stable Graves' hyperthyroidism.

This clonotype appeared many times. The CDR3 protein is CASGSWGREQYF. CDR3 sequence (DNA): TGTGCCAGCGGATCCTGGGGAAGGGAGCAGTACTTC. V is TRBV6-2 or TRBV6-3 and J is TRBJ2-7; the D is unclear. The germline V gene has CDR1 MNHEY and CDR2 SVGEGT. The CDR3 is made up of 12 amino acids. The V gene lost 8 bases and the J gene lost 7 bases, with 15 bases spanning the gap.

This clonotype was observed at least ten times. The CDR3 DNA follows: TGTGCCAGCAGTTTTGTAGGGGGCTGGATGAACACTGAAGCTTTCTTT. Translated: CASSFVGGWMNTEAFF. The chain recombines TRBV28 with TRBJ1-1; 7 positions agree with TRBD1. CDR3 length equals 16 residues. Trimming cost V 3 bases and J 0 bases; bases outside gene matches: 7. Germline V gene sequence: CDR1 MDHEN, CDR2 SYDVKM.

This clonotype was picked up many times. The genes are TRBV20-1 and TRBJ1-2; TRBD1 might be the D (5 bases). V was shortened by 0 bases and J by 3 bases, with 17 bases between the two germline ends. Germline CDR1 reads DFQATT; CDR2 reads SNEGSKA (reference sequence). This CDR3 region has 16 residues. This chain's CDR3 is CSARDSGGGVYYGYTF. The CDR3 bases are TGCAGTGCTAGAGATTCAGGCGGGGGTGTATACTATGGCTACACCTTC.

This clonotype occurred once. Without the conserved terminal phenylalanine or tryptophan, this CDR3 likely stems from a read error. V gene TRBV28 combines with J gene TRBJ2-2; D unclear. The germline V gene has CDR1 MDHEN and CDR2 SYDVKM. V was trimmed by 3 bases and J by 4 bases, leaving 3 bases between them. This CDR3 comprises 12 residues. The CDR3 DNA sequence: TGTGCCAGCAGTTTCTCCACCGGGGAGCTGTTTGTT. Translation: CASSFSTGELFV.

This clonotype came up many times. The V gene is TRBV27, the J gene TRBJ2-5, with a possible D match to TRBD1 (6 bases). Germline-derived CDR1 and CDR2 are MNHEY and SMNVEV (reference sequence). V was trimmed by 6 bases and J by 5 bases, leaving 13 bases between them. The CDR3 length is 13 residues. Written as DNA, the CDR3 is TGTGCCAGCAGACCTACAGGGTGGGAGACCCAGTACTTC. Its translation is CASRPTGWETQYF.

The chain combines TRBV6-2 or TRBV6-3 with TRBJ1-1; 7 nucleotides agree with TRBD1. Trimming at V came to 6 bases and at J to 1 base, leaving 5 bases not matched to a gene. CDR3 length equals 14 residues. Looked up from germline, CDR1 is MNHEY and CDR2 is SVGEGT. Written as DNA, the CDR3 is TGTGCCAGCAGGGGACAGACTCCGAACACTGAAGCTTTCTTT. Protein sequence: CASRGQTPNTEAFF.

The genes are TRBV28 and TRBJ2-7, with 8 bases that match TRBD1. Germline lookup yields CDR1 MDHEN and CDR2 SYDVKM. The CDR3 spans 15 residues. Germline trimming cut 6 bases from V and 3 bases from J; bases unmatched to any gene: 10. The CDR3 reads CASSSGRQGNYEQYF. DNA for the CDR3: TGTGCCAGCAGCTCAGGAAGACAGGGGAACTACGAGCAGTACTTC.

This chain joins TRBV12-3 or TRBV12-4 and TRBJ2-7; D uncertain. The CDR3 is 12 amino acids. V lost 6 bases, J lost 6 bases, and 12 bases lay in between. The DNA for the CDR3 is TGTGCCAGCAGCATGACCTACTTCGAGCAGTACTTC. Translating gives CASSMTYFEQYF.

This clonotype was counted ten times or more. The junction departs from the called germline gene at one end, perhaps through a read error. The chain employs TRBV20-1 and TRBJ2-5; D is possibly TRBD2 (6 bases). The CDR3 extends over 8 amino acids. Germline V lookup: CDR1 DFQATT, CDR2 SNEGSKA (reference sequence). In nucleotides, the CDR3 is TGCAGTGCAAAACCGGGGGTCTTC. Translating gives CSAKPGVF.

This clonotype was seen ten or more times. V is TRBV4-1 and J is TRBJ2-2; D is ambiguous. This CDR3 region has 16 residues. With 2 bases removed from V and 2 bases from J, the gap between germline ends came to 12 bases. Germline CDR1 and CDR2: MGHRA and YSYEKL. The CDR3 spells CASSQIFSLNTGELFF. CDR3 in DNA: TGCGCCAGCAGCCAAATTTTCAGCCTTAACACCGGGGAGCTGTTTTTT.

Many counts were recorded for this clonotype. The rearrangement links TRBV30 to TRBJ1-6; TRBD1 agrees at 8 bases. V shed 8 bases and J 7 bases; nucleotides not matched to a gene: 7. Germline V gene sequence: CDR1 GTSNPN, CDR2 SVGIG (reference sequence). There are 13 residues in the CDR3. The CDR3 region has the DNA TGTGCCGGGAACGACAGGGGAAATTCACCCCTCCACTTT. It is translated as CAGNDRGNSPLHF.

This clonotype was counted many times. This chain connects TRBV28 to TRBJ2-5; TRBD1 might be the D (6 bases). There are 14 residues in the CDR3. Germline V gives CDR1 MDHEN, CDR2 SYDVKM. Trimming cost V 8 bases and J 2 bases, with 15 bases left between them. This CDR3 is CASLRGTQQETQYF. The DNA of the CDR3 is TGTGCCAGCCTAAGGGGGACCCAGCAAGAGACCCAGTACTTC. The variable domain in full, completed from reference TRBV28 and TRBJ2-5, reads DVKVTQSSRYLVKRTGEKVFLECVQDMDHENMFWYRQDPGLGLRLIYFSYDVKMKEKGDIPEGYSVSREKKERFSLILESASTNQTSMYLCASLRGTQQETQYFGPGTRLLVL.

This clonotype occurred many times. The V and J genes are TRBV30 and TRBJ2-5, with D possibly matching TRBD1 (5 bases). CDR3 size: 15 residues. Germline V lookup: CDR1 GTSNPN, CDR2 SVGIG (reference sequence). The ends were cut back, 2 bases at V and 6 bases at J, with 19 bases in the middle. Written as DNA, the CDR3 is TGTGCCTGGAGTTCCCTTAGGGCAGGGTTGCAGACCCAGTACTTC. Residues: CAWSSLRAGLQTQYF.

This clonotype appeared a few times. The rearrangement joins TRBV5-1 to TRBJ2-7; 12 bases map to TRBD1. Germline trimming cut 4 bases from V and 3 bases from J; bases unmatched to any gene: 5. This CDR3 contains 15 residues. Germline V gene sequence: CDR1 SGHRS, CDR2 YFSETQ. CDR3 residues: CASSPGDRGHYEQYF. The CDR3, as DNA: TGCGCCAGCAGCCCCGGGGACAGGGGGCACTACGAGCAGTACTTC.

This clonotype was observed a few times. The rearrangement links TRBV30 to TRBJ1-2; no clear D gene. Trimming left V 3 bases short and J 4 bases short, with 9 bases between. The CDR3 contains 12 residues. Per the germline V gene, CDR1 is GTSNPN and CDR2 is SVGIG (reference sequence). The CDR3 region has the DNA TGTGCCTGGAGCAATCAATTCTATGGCTACACCTTC. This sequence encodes CAWSNQFYGYTF. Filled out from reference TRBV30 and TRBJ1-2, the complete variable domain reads SQTIHQWPATLVQPVGSPLSLECTVEGTSNPNLYWYRQAAGRGLQLLFYSVGIGQISSEVPQNLSASRPQDRQFILSSKKLLLSDSGFYLCAWSNQFYGYTFGSGTRLTVV.

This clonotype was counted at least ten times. CDR3 amino acids: CASSQEGPQESAYGYTF. CDR3 bases: TGTGCCAGCAGCCAAGAAGGACCTCAGGAAAGCGCGTATGGCTACACCTTC. The chain has TRBV4-2 and TRBJ1-2; D ambiguous. The ends were cut back, 0 bases at V and 5 bases at J, with 19 bases in the middle. The CDR3 extends over 17 amino acids. CDR1 is LGHNA, CDR2 YNFKEQ, per germline.

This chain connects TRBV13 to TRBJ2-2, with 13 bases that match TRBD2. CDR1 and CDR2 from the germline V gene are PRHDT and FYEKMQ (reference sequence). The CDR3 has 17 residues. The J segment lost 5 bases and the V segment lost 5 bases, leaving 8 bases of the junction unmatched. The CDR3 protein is CASSATTSGRRTGELFF. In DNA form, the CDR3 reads TGTGCCAGCAGCGCCACGACTAGCGGGAGGAGGACCGGGGAGCTGTTTTTT.

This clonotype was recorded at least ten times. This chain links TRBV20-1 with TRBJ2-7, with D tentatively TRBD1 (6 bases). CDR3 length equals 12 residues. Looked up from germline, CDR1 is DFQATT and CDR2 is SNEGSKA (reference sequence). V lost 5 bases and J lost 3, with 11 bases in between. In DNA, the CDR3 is TGCAGTGCTTCGGGACATAGCTACGAGCAGTACTTC. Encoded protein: CSASGHSYEQYF.